This record concerns one TCR beta chain sequence. The data were taken from a study of blood T cell repertoires in COVID-19. Background on the study: COVID-19 samples from acute and convalescent phases originated in the United States, Italy and Spain.

In the source study's methods: Estimation of nucleated cell counts was performed using reference gene primer amplification. TCRdb keeps only in-frame clones here, not all; method: immunoSEQ multiplex PCR. The V and J calls and clone size are taken from that table; D and trimming were inferred from the DNA. The sample gives hundreds of thousands of clones, roughly 85% of which show up once; under 7% is in the top ten. Germline trimming cut 4 bases from V and 2 bases from J; bases unmatched to any gene: 16. CDR3 size: 19 residues. Germline CDR1 and CDR2: KGHSH and LQKENI. Recruits, aged 18 to 89 years, lived in 25 or so US areas. Cohort allocation depended upon clinical history that participants reported.

The sequencing sample was made of PBMCs or T cells enriched from blood (not recorded which). The source is a woman aged 40 to 50 who had recovered from COVID-19. The chain links TRBV18 to TRBJ2-1; 8 bases line up with TRBD2. CDR3 nucleotides: TGTGCCAGCTCACTACTAGCGGCAACCAAGTCCTCCCCCTACAATGAGCAGTTCTTC. Translation gives CASSLLAATKSSPYNEQFF.